Below, 27 T cell receptor beta chains from the same sample are listed, as sequenced in a study of T cell responses to AZD1222 COVID-19 vaccine. Here immunoSEQ multiplex PCR was the method, and the copy in TCRdb shows in-frame clones only, minus some. The data hold some 130,000 clones, with roughly 84% observed a single time. Sequencing was performed on peripheral blood, taken on day 0 of AZD1222 vaccination. Source of these receptors: an adult in good health.

Many counts were recorded for this clone. The rearrangement joins TRBV4-2 to TRBJ1-2; 11 bases align to TRBD1. This CDR3 region has 14 residues. Looked up from germline, CDR1 is LGHNA and CDR2 is YNFKEQ. V dropped 0 bases and J dropped 12; count of bases not matched to a gene: 6. The CDR3: CASSQEGTGGRNTF. The CDR3 DNA is TGTGCCAGCAGCCAAGAAGGGACAGGGGGAAGAAACACCTTC.

The chain employs TRBV28 and TRBJ2-5; unclear D gene. Per germline, CDR1 MDHEN and CDR2 SYDVKM. The CDR3 has 19 residues. Trimming cost V 6 bases and J 1 base, with 27 bases left between them. DNA of the CDR3: TGTGCCAGCAGCCTCCTTAGGTCGGTTGGGGTAAGGGTCCAAGAGACCCAGTACTTC. This encodes CASSLLRSVGVRVQETQYF.

J is TRBJ1-2 and V is TRBV19; no clear D gene. The V gene's germline CDR1 is LNHDA and CDR2 SQIVND (reference sequence). The CDR3 covers 12 residues. The V gene lost 2 bases and the J gene lost 4 bases, with 5 bases spanning the gap. The CDR3 loop is CASSISVYGYTF. The CDR3 DNA sequence: TGTGCCAGTAGTATAAGCGTCTATGGCTACACCTTC.

The V call is TRBV28, the J call TRBJ1-5; perhaps TRBD1 as D (6 bases). Between the trimmed V and J ends, which lost 5 bases and 3 bases, there was a span of 17 bases. Germline-derived CDR1 and CDR2 are MDHEN and SYDVKM. This CDR3 has 16 residues. The CDR3 spells CASSPRGGGVNQPQHF. The CDR3 nucleotides read TGTGCCAGCAGTCCACGAGGGGGAGGCGTCAATCAGCCCCAGCATTTT. Full variable domain (outside the CDR3, taken from reference TRBV28 and TRBJ1-5): DVKVTQSSRYLVKRTGEKVFLECVQDMDHENMFWYRQDPGLGLRLIYFSYDVKMKEKGDIPEGYSVSREKKERFSLILESASTNQTSMYLCASSPRGGGVNQPQHFGDGTRLSIL.

The CDR3 here is CASSVGPTHPPDTQYF. CDR3 DNA sequence: TGTGCCAGCAGCGTTGGGCCAACCCACCCTCCGGATACGCAGTATTTT. This rearrangement joins TRBV9 to TRBJ2-3; D not certain. The CDR3 extends over 16 amino acids. Germline lookup yields CDR1 SGDLS and CDR2 YYNGEE. Deletions cut 2 bases from V and 6 bases from J, with 19 bases between.

The gene calls are TRBV9 and TRBJ1-2; D gene ambiguous. Germline lookup yields CDR1 SGDLS and CDR2 YYNGEE. The V and J ends lost 4 bases and 0 bases respectively, with 13 bases between them. CDR3 length: 15 amino acids. CDR3 amino acids: CASSSPESTNYGYTF. Here the CDR3 DNA reads TGTGCCAGCAGCTCCCCGGAATCAACTAACTATGGCTACACCTTC.

CDR3 sequence reads: CASRETGVDYGYTF. In DNA, the CDR3 is TGTGCCAGCCGAGAGACAGGGGTGGACTATGGCTACACCTTC. The chain couples TRBV5-6 to TRBJ1-2, with 8 positions matching TRBD1. V lost 7 bases, J lost 3 bases, and 8 bases stayed unmatched. This CDR3 region has 14 residues. Germline CDR1 SGHDT, CDR2 YYEEEE.

This sequence joins TRBV6-1 and TRBJ2-1; a possible D gene is TRBD2 (5 bases). The ends were cut back, 3 bases at V and 0 bases at J, with 15 bases in the middle. In germline, CDR1 is MNHNS, CDR2 SASEGT. The CDR3 loop spans 17 amino acids. CDR3 nucleotides: TGTGCCAGCAGTGACACTAGAGGGTCGAGCTCCTACAATGAGCAGTTCTTC. The encoded protein is CASSDTRGSSSYNEQFF.

The chain couples TRBV27 to TRBJ1-1; D remains ambiguous. The CDR3 runs to 13 residues. V was cut by 0 bases and J by 3 bases, with 5 bases left in between. Germline CDR1 MNHEY, CDR2 SMNVEV (reference sequence). Here the CDR3 DNA reads TGTGCCAGCAGTTTATCGAGTGACACTGAAGCTTTCTTT. Translation gives CASSLSSDTEAFF.

V gene TRBV27 combines with J gene TRBJ1-1, with D possibly being TRBD1 (5 bases). Between the trimmed V and J ends, which lost 3 bases and 5 bases, there was a span of 16 bases. Looked up from germline, CDR1 is MNHEY and CDR2 is SMNVEV (reference sequence). The CDR3 covers 15 residues. The DNA for the CDR3 is TGTGCCAGCAGTTTTGGGGGGGGTCGAAAAACTGAAGCTTTCTTT. Translation gives CASSFGGGRKTEAFF.

This clone was counted only a few times. The rearrangement joins TRBV5-1 to TRBJ2-7, with 8 bases fitting TRBD1. Per germline, CDR1 SGHRS and CDR2 YFSETQ. The CDR3 contains 13 residues. V lost 9 bases and J lost 7; bases outside the gene matches: 12. CDR3 sequence reads: CATAGQAAGEQYF. CDR3 in DNA: TGCGCCACCGCGGGACAGGCCGCGGGAGAGCAGTACTTC.

The gene calls are TRBV5-1 and TRBJ1-1, with D possibly matching TRBD1 (5 bases). V lost 0 bases and J lost 0, with 9 bases in between. This CDR3 has 15 residues. CDR1 SGHRS and CDR2 YFSETQ come from the germline V gene. The CDR3: CASSLGGTMNTEAFF. The CDR3 nucleotides are TGCGCCAGCAGCTTGGGGGGGACCATGAACACTGAAGCTTTCTTT.

The chain uses TRBV6-2 or TRBV6-3 and TRBJ2-2; D is perhaps TRBD1 (5 bases). V was clipped by 4 bases and J by 5 bases, with 20 bases between them. The CDR3 is made up of 17 amino acids. The germline V gene has CDR1 MNHEY and CDR2 SVGEGT. The CDR3 bases are TGTGCCAGCAGTTCTTTACCCGGGCAGGGCAGGACCGGGGAGCTGTTTTTT. This translates into CASSSLPGQGRTGELFF.

The J gene is TRBJ1-5, the V gene TRBV2, with 7 bases that match TRBD1. Trimming removed 6 bases from V and 3 bases from J; junction bases left unmatched: 5. In germline, CDR1 is SNHLY, CDR2 FYNNEI. This CDR3 has 14 amino acids. The CDR3 protein is CASSAGGPNQPQHF. Here the CDR3 DNA reads TGTGCCAGCAGCGCAGGGGGGCCCAATCAGCCCCAGCATTTT.

In its sample, this clone was seen a few times. This chain joins TRBV5-1 and TRBJ1-1, with D unresolved. CDR3 size: 11 residues. Germline V CDR1 and CDR2: SGHRS, YFSETQ. V gave up 7 bases and J gave up 7 bases, with 11 bases separating them. CDR3: CASHDAGEAFF. CDR3 bases: TGCGCCAGCCATGACGCGGGTGAAGCTTTCTTT. Complete variable domain (other parts from reference TRBV5-1 and TRBJ1-1): KAGVTQTPRYLIKTRGQQVTLSCSPISGHRSVSWYQQTPGQGLQFLFEYFSETQRNKGNFPGRFSGRQFSNSRSEMNVSTLELGDSALYLCASHDAGEAFFGQGTRLTVV.

The V call is TRBV30, the J call TRBJ1-6; D unresolved. In germline, CDR1 is GTSNPN, CDR2 SVGIG (reference sequence). The CDR3 loop spans 12 amino acids. Trimming removed 2 bases from V and 14 bases from J, with 13 bases in between. In nucleotides, the CDR3 is TGTGCCTGGAGTTCTACCGACCTCACCCTCCACTTT. Translated, it gives CAWSSTDLTLHF.

The chain links TRBV28 to TRBJ1-4; D not certain. The ends were cut back, 3 bases at V and 6 bases at J, with 14 bases in the middle. This CDR3 region has 15 residues. Germline CDR1 MDHEN, CDR2 SYDVKM. CDR3: CASSFPQASYEKLFF. The DNA for the CDR3 is TGTGCCAGCAGTTTCCCCCAGGCGAGTTATGAAAAACTGTTTTTT.

The V call is TRBV5-6, the J call TRBJ1-2; D remains unclear. V was clipped by 0 bases and J by 8 bases, with 11 bases between them. The CDR3 loop spans 13 amino acids. Germline values: CDR1 SGHDT, CDR2 YYEEEE. CDR3: CASSLAADKGYTF. CDR3 in DNA: TGTGCCAGCAGCTTGGCGGCTGATAAGGGCTACACCTTC. Full variable domain (rest looked up from reference TRBV5-6 and TRBJ1-2): DAGVTQSPTHLIKTRGQQVTLRCSPKSGHDTVSWYQQALGQGPQFIFQYYEEEERQRGNFPDRFSGHQFPNYSSELNVNALLLGDSALYLCASSLAADKGYTFGSGTRLTVV.

The table lists this clone with a count of one. The rearrangement joins TRBV28 to TRBJ2-1; D possibly uses TRBD1 or TRBD2 (5 bases each). The V end was cut by 6 bases, the J end by 6 bases, with 18 bases between. The CDR3 runs 15 residues. CDR1 and CDR2 from the germline V gene are MDHEN and SYDVKM. The CDR3 DNA is TGTGCCAGCAGCCCCGGGAAGGGGTCTCCCAATGAGCAGTTCTTC. Residues: CASSPGKGSPNEQFF.

The chain has TRBV4-1 and TRBJ1-6, with D possibly TRBD1 on 5 matching bases. Trimming stripped 4 bases from V and 7 bases from J, with 14 bases between. The CDR3 length is 15 residues. CDR1 MGHRA and CDR2 YSYEKL come from the germline V gene. The CDR3 region has the DNA TGCGCCAGCAGCCTCGATGGGGCGGCGAATTCACCCCTCCACTTT. This gives the protein CASSLDGAANSPLHF.

V is TRBV30 and J is TRBJ1-1, with 8 nucleotides matching TRBD1. The trim removed 3 bases at V and 5 bases at J, leaving 8 bases unmatched. This CDR3 has 14 residues. The V gene's germline CDR1 is GTSNPN and CDR2 SVGIG (reference sequence). The CDR3 protein is CAWRGGQDMTEAFF. The DNA for the CDR3 is TGTGCCTGGAGGGGGGGACAGGATATGACTGAAGCTTTCTTT. Full variable domain (remainder filled in from reference TRBV30 and TRBJ1-1): SQTIHQWPATLVQPVGSPLSLECTVEGTSNPNLYWYRQAAGRGLQLLFYSVGIGQISSEVPQNLSASRPQDRQFILSSKKLLLSDSGFYLCAWRGGQDMTEAFFGQGTRLTVV.

The chain joins TRBV5-1 to TRBJ2-7; TRBD2 might be the D (5 bases). CDR3 size: 14 residues. Trimming shortened V by 4 bases and J by 7 bases, and 18 bases separated the two germline ends. The germline V gene encodes CDR1 SGHRS and CDR2 YFSETQ. The CDR3 bases are TGCGCCAGCAGCGCCGGACGGGGTCGTGGAGAGCAGTACTTC. This encodes CASSAGRGRGEQYF.

The rearrangement uses TRBV29-1 and TRBJ2-3; D may be TRBD1 (5 bases). Trimming cost V 7 bases and J 2 bases, with 13 bases left between them. Per the germline V gene, CDR1 is SQVTM and CDR2 is ANQGSEA. The CDR3 length is 13 residues. The CDR3 DNA reads TGCAGCGCCCAGGGTTTATACACAGATACGCAGTATTTT. Translating gives CSAQGLYTDTQYF.

The CDR3 here is CASRDTGTRVYTF. CDR3 DNA: TGTGCCAGCAGGGATACCGGGACAAGGGTCTACACCTTC. This rearrangement joins TRBV12-3 or TRBV12-4 to TRBJ1-2, with D perhaps matching TRBD1 (6 bases). The CDR3 totals 13 residues. V was clipped by 6 bases and J by 10 bases, with 18 bases between them.

The gene calls are TRBV19 and TRBJ2-7, with a weak D call TRBD1 (6 bases). V was cut by 5 bases and J by 3 bases, with 14 bases left in between. CDR3 length: 14 amino acids. The germline CDR1 and CDR2 sequences are LNHDA and SQIVND (reference sequence). The CDR3 loop reads CASSYDRFRYEQYF. CDR3 DNA sequence: TGTGCCAGTAGTTACGACAGGTTCCGCTACGAGCAGTACTTC. The entire variable domain, with the rest obtained from reference TRBV19 and TRBJ2-7, is as follows: DGGITQSPKYLFRKEGQNVTLSCEQNLNHDAMYWYRQDPGQGLRLIYYSQIVNDFQKGDIAEGYSVSREKKESFPLTVTSAQKNPTAFYLCASSYDRFRYEQYFGPGTRLTVT.

This chain uses TRBV6-5 with TRBJ2-3; maybe TRBD2 (5 bases). CDR3 length equals 15 residues. Trimming removed 4 bases from V and 3 bases from J, with 14 bases in between. From germline, CDR1 is MNHEY and CDR2 SVGAGI. The CDR3 reads CASSSLPGSTDTQYF. CDR3 DNA sequence: TGTGCCAGCAGTTCCCTACCGGGGAGTACAGATACGCAGTATTTT.

This clone was picked up a small number of times. The chain uses TRBV5-1 and TRBJ2-1; 7 positions match TRBD2. The CDR3 covers 15 residues. CDR1 SGHRS and CDR2 YFSETQ come from the germline V gene. V was pared by 4 bases and J by 4 bases, with 8 bases of the junction left unmatched. The CDR3 DNA reads TGCGCCAGCAGCACCTTGGGGGGGGGATACAATGAGCAGTTCTTC. Residues: CASSTLGGGYNEQFF.